This T cell receptor beta chain stems from a study of OX40 agonist ivuxolimab in advanced cancers. Some clones are missing from TCRdb's copy, which holds only in-frame ones; the method was immunoSEQ multiplex PCR. The sample comprises 50,000 to 65,000 clones, roughly 80% of which are singletons, and 5% rests with the top ten. Germline V gene data show CDR1 as SNHLY and CDR2 as FYNNEI. Losses at the gene ends were 8 bases for V and 1 base for J; bases not matched to a gene: 5. CDR3 length: 13 residues. This clonotype was obtained from an adult with an advanced solid tumor such as melanoma, head and neck, liver or kidney cancer. The specimen comprised CD4+ or CD8+ T cells sorted from blood, sampled in a trial of the OX40 agonist ivuxolimab. V usage is TRBV2 and J usage is TRBJ2-7; 7 bases map to TRBD1. DNA for the CDR3: TGTGCCAGCTCCAGGGACAGATCCTACGAGCAGTACTTC. This codes for CASSRDRSYEQYF.